The clone carrying this T cell receptor beta chain was detected ten times or more. Authors of the study amplified TCR beta CDR3 regions from RNA transcripts. The HTBI primer set drove a first-round RT-PCR of the TCR CDR3. TCRdb reanalysed the multiplex PCR reads using MiXCR and keeps one entry per CDR3 protein. The sample yields fewer than 800,000 distinct CDR3 sequences, around 15% seen once. The record originates from a study of T cells in Graves' hyperthyroidism and ophthalmopathy. The CDR3 consists of 16 residues. Germline CDR1 MNHEY, CDR2 SVGEGT. V dropped 0 bases and J dropped 4; count of bases not matched to a gene: 6. Together with thyroid ultrasound, orbital computed tomography, serum thyroxine and TRAb, clinical symptoms were used for diagnoses.

This clonotype was sampled from a man in his late teens or twenties with Graves' hyperthyroidism. The chain employs TRBV6-2 or TRBV6-3 and TRBJ2-3, with 8 nucleotides matching TRBD1. The source material was blood. The CDR3 region has the DNA TGTGCCAGCAGTTACTCAGGCCAGGGGGCCTCAGATACGCAGTATTTT. Translating gives CASSYSGQGASDTQYF.